One and the same sample provided the 11 T cell receptor beta chains below, sequenced in a study of T-cell memory formation after mild COVID-19 (dated by TCRdb to about 2021). Library generation was performed with 5' RACE. The data were produced on an Illumina NovaSeq 6000. TCRdb ran its own pipeline on the public reads, namely fastp trimming at Q25 and MiXCR clone calling, and kept in-frame beta chains. Every distinct CDR3 protein forms one entry, paired with its most common genes and DNA. For this sample the table gives under 200,000 distinct CDR3 sequences, of which 30% to 35% were detected only once. The ten largest clones take up more than 10% of the sample. Sequenced: PBMCs or a T cell subset sorted from them (not recorded which). These receptors were collected from an adult woman who had mild COVID-19 (a few samples of this study predate the infection). The sample titles of this study are shuffled in the database, so cell type and time point are left out; the donor was told from shared clones.

This clonotype appeared a few times. This chain joins TRBV4-1 and TRBJ2-5, with a weak D call TRBD2 (7 bases). Germline V lookup: CDR1 MGHRA, CDR2 YSYEKL. With 4 bases removed from V and 2 bases from J, the gap between germline ends came to 26 bases. This CDR3 is 19 amino acids long. CDR3: CASSRGEWGGHRDQETQYF. The DNA for the CDR3 is TGCGCCAGCAGCCGAGGGGAGTGGGGGGGCCATCGGGATCAAGAGACCCAGTACTTC.

The chain carries TRBV12-3 or TRBV12-4 and TRBJ2-5; 8 nucleotides line up with TRBD1. The CDR3 is made up of 13 amino acids. V shed 5 bases and J 6 bases; nucleotides not matched to a gene: 5. The CDR3 coding sequence is TGTGCCAGCAGTCACAGGGGGACGAAGACCCAGTACTTC. Amino acid sequence: CASSHRGTKTQYF.

The chain carries TRBV29-1 and TRBJ2-7; 11 nucleotides match TRBD2. Germline V lookup: CDR1 SQVTM, CDR2 ANQGSEA. The length of the CDR3 is 15 residues. V lost 4 bases and J lost 6; bases outside the gene matches: 11. The CDR3, as DNA: TGCAGCGTTGGGTTAGCGGGAGGGCCTAGGGGCGAGCAGTACTTC. Its translation: CSVGLAGGPRGEQYF.

The chain has TRBV7-9 and TRBJ2-2; D is undetermined. The CDR3 has 10 residues. Germline CDR1 and CDR2: SEHNR and FQNEAQ (reference sequence). V was pared by 8 bases and J by 6 bases, with 4 bases between. CDR3 loop: CASRAGELFF. The CDR3 bases are TGTGCCAGCCGCGCCGGGGAGCTGTTTTTT.

J is TRBJ2-1 and V is TRBV29-1; a possible D gene is TRBD2 (5 bases). V lost 0 bases, J lost 2 bases, and 14 bases lay in between. The CDR3 length is 16 residues. Germline V gene sequence: CDR1 SQVTM, CDR2 ANQGSEA. The CDR3 nucleotides are TGCAGCGTTGAAGAGTGGAGTGGGAGCCCCTACAATGAGCAGTTCTTC. Translation: CSVEEWSGSPYNEQFF.

This sequence joins TRBV20-1 and TRBJ2-1, with 13 bases that match TRBD2. The length of the CDR3 is 15 residues. Per the germline V gene, CDR1 is DFQATT and CDR2 is SNEGSKA (reference sequence). J lost 5 bases, V lost 5 bases, and 6 bases had no gene match. The CDR3 DNA reads as TGCAGTGCTGCCCCCGGACTAGCGGGAGACAATGAGCAGTTCTTC. Translated: CSAAPGLAGDNEQFF.

V and J are TRBV11-2 and TRBJ2-2; TRBD1 might be the D (5 bases). V lost 0 bases and J lost 4, with 9 bases in between. CDR3 length: 15 amino acids. CDR1 and CDR2 (germline): SGHAT, FQNNGV. This CDR3 is CASSLEGAGTGELFF. DNA for the CDR3: TGTGCCAGCAGCTTAGAAGGGGCCGGCACCGGGGAGCTGTTTTTT.

The V call is TRBV4-2, the J call TRBJ2-1; unclear D gene. Germline CDR1 is LGHNA and CDR2 is YNFKEQ. The V gene lost 1 base and the J gene lost 5 bases, with 6 bases spanning the gap. The CDR3 consists of 13 residues. The CDR3 reads CASSQVSHNEQFF. DNA of the CDR3: TGTGCCAGCAGCCAAGTTAGTCACAATGAGCAGTTCTTC.

This clonotype appeared many times. CDR3 coding DNA: TGTGCCAGCAGCTTGGAGACTAGCCCTCGACATGAGCAGTTCTTC. The encoded protein is CASSLETSPRHEQFF. The V gene is TRBV5-6, the J gene TRBJ2-1, with TRBD2 matching 7 bases. Germline-derived CDR1 and CDR2 are SGHDT and YYEEEE. The CDR3 runs to 15 residues. Germline trimming cut 0 bases from V and 8 bases from J; bases unmatched to any gene: 8.

This chain joins TRBV27 and TRBJ1-1; D gene unclear. The CDR3 has 13 residues. Trimming cost V 6 bases and J 1 base, with 9 bases left between them. CDR1 and CDR2 from the germline V gene are MNHEY and SMNVEV (reference sequence). The CDR3: CASRVLRNTEAFF. The DNA of the CDR3 is TGTGCCAGCAGAGTCCTCAGGAACACTGAAGCTTTCTTT.

This clonotype came up a few times. This rearrangement joins TRBV7-8 to TRBJ2-3; TRBD2 aligns across 7 bases. Germline lookup yields CDR1 SGHVS and CDR2 FQNEAQ. This CDR3 has 16 residues. V gave up 4 bases and J gave up 0 bases; unmatched junction bases: 7. The CDR3 is CASSYASGTSTDTQYF. CDR3 nucleotides: TGTGCCAGCAGCTATGCTAGCGGCACTAGCACAGATACGCAGTATTTT.